This T cell receptor beta chain stems from a study of CXCR3 chemokines and chemotherapy response in bladder cancer. The germline CDR1 and CDR2 sequences are LNHDA and SQIVND (reference sequence). V gave up 3 bases and J gave up 1 base, with 12 bases separating them. The CDR3 runs to 15 residues. TCRdb reanalysed the PCR reads using MiXCR and keeps one entry per CDR3 protein. Altogether several thousand distinct CDR3 sequences are present, 13% to 15% being singletons, with the ten largest covering 11%. This clonotype is medium-sized by share. The chain uses TRBV19 and TRBJ1-1, with D maybe TRBD1 (5 bases). Collection of the sample occurred from a patient whose treatment included neoadjuvant chemotherapy. The receptor was isolated from a human donor with bladder cancer that responded to neoadjuvant chemotherapy. CDR3: CASSMSRQGNTEAFF. The CDR3, as DNA: TGTGCCAGTAGTATGAGTCGGCAGGGGAACACTGAAGCTTTCTTT.